The table lists the clone carrying this T cell receptor (beta chain) with a few counts. Antigen specificity is unknown. The data were taken from a study of blood T cells in healthy people across ages. The germline CDR1 and CDR2 sequences are SGHTA and FQGTGA. Trimming removed 2 bases at V and 3 bases at J, with 8 bases between. This CDR3 is built from 13 residues. For the second PCR, which ran for about 6 to 11 cycles, a sample-barcoded 5' primer and a J-beta primer mix were used. A template-switch adaptor that had 12 random nucleotides put a tag on each cDNA molecule. Every individual sample yielded 2.5 million or more paired-end reads (each containing CDR3). TCRdb analysed the 5' RACE reads with MiXCR anew, one entry per CDR3 protein. The sample yields 700,000 to 800,000 distinct CDR3 sequences, about 42% seen once. Study-wide results and caveats: The study found more naive CD4+ cells and higher diversity in long-lived than aged donors.

The donors, all healthy, were Caucasians living in Russia, aged about 6 to 95. This TCR came from a woman aged 60-70 years in good health. Sequenced input: blood. This chain uses TRBV7-3 with TRBJ2-7; D gene uncertain. CDR3 DNA sequence: TGTGCCAGCAGCTTATCGGTGGGCTACGAGCAGTACTTC. It yields the protein CASSLSVGYEQYF.